This paragraph covers one T cell receptor (beta chain) sequence. The sample belongs to a study of blood T cell repertoires in COVID-19. This CDR3 has 15 amino acids. CDR1 and CDR2 from the germline V gene are MNHEY and SVGAGI. The ends were cut back, 8 bases at V and 7 bases at J, with 24 bases in the middle. Measured with immunoSEQ multiplex PCR; TCRdb has only the in-frame clones, and not every one. The profile covers 110,000 to 150,000 clones, with approximately 90% appearing a single time and roughly 3.9% taken by the ten largest. This sequence was found in a man between 50 and 59 years old who had recovered from COVID-19. Source material: PBMCs or T cells enriched from blood (not recorded which). This rearrangement joins TRBV6-5 to TRBJ2-7; D may be TRBD1 (6 bases). For the CDR3, the DNA is TGTGCCAGCTCTACCTACAGGGCGTCCGCTTATGAGCAGTACGTC. It yields the protein CASSTYRASAYEQYV.